The rows below give T cell receptor beta chains drawn from one sample of a study of T-cell reconstitution after alpha-beta-depleted transplantation in children. TCRdb recomputed calls from the PCR reads with MiXCR, one row per CDR3 protein. The sample lists more than 400,000 distinct CDR3 sequences, roughly 44% occurring once. The sample here was PBMCs, taken before TCRalphabeta/CD19-depleted stem cell transplant. Receptors were obtained from a girl aged 2-10 years with aplastic anemia, due to receive a stem cell transplant. Each CDR3 is given with its conserved first and last residue. The D gene is left open where the match is weak. Size tells how often a clone was seen (once, few, many) or the class of an expanded clone, and some rows leave it out.

V gene	J gene	D gene	clone size	CDR3 DNA	CDR3 protein
TRBV7-3	TRBJ2-3	.	.	TGTGCCAGCAGCTATACCCAGACCACAGATACGCAGTATTTT	CASSYTQTTDTQYF
TRBV4-2	TRBJ2-6	TRBD1	.	TGTGCCAGCAGCGAGAAGGACAGGGGGATCTCTGGGGCCAACGTCCTGACTTTC	CASSEKDRGISGANVLTF
TRBV20-1	TRBJ1-5	.	few	TGCAGTGCTAGAGGCTCGACAGGCTATAGCAATCAGCCCCAGCATTTT	CSARGSTGYSNQPQHF
TRBV27	TRBJ1-2	.	.	TGTGCCAGCAGTTTATCGGCGACAGGCTATGGCTACACCTTC	CASSLSATGYGYTF
TRBV27	TRBJ2-1	.	.	TGTGCCAGCAGTTTATTGGGGGGAGTCATCTCTAGGGACAATGAGCAGTTCTTC	CASSLLGGVISRDNEQFF
TRBV7-9	TRBJ2-7	TRBD2	.	TGTGCCAGCAGCTTAGCGCAGGTGGGGACTACCCGCTACGAGCAGTACTTC	CASSLAQVGTTRYEQYF
TRBV5-1	TRBJ2-7	TRBD1	few	TGCGCCAGCAGCTTGGATTACAGGGGCGAACATTCCGAGTACTTC	CASSLDYRGEHSEYF
TRBV10-3	TRBJ2-3	.	once	TGTGCCATCAGCGCAAATAGAGATACGCAGTATTTT	CAISANRDTQYF
TRBV7-8	TRBJ1-5	TRBD1	.	TGTGCCAGCAGCTTGCAAGACAGGGACGGGCAGCCCCAGCATTTT	CASSLQDRDGQPQHF
TRBV4-1	TRBJ2-7	TRBD1	many	TGCGCCAGCAGCCAAGCGAACGCGGACAGGGCCAGCGAGCAGTACTTC	CASSQANADRASEQYF
TRBV28	TRBJ2-3	TRBD2	.	TGTGCCAGCAGACTAGCGGGGGATAGCACAGATACGCAGTATTTT	CASRLAGDSTDTQYF
TRBV19	TRBJ2-1	TRBD2	few	TGTGCCAGTAGTGCCTTCACTAGCGGGCCATCCTACAATGAGCAGTTCTTC	CASSAFTSGPSYNEQFF
TRBV20-1	TRBJ2-2	TRBD1	few	TGCAGTGCTAGAGATAGGACAGGGGGCACCGGGGAGCTGTTTTTT	CSARDRTGGTGELFF
TRBV20-1	TRBJ2-1	TRBD2	.	TGCAGTGCTAGACCGCGGGAGGGGACCTACAATGAGCAGTTCTTC	CSARPREGTYNEQFF
TRBV14	TRBJ1-1	.	.	TGTGCCAGCAGCCAAGCCCAGCTACCCCCCTCACGGGCTTTCTTT	CASSQAQLPPSRAFF
TRBV20-1	TRBJ1-1	.	.	TGCAGTGCTATTCAGTTGGGGAACACTGAAGCTTTCTTT	CSAIQLGNTEAFF
TRBV6-2/TRBV6-3	TRBJ1-1	.	.	TGTGCCAGCAGTTTACCAGGGAGAATCGCTGAAGCTTTCTTT	CASSLPGRIAEAFF
TRBV29-1	TRBJ1-5	.	few	TGCAGCGCTGCTACAGGGAATAGCAATCAGCCCCAGCATTTT	CSAATGNSNQPQHF
TRBV6-1	TRBJ2-1	TRBD2	.	TGTGCCAGCAGAACCCACCCTAGCGGGGGGGATGAGCAGTTCTTC	CASRTHPSGGDEQFF
TRBV10-3	TRBJ2-2	.	.	TGTGCCATCAGTGAGTGGGGGACCTCCCACACCGGGGAGCTGTTTTTT	CAISEWGTSHTGELFF
TRBV11-2	TRBJ2-7	TRBD2	.	TGTGCCAGCAGCCTCGGACTAGCGGGGAGTAAGTACGAGCAGTACTTC	CASSLGLAGSKYEQYF
TRBV20-1	TRBJ1-4	.	.	TGCAGTGCTAGTCGCAGTAATGAAAAACTGTTTTTT	CSASRSNEKLFF
TRBV29-1	TRBJ2-7	.	few	TGCAGCGTTGAAGAGGTGGCAGGGGCCTACGAGCAGTACTTC	CSVEEVAGAYEQYF
TRBV15	TRBJ2-1	TRBD1	.	TGTGCCACCAGCGGGGGACAGGGGCCCTACAATGAGCAGTTCTTC	CATSGGQGPYNEQFF
TRBV12-3/TRBV12-4	TRBJ1-5	.	.	TGTGCCAGCAGTTTAGCCAGGGGAAAAAATCAGCCCCAGCATTTT	CASSLARGKNQPQHF
TRBV20-1	TRBJ2-7	TRBD2	.	TGCAGTGCTGACGCGGGAGACGGCGCTTACGAGCAGTACTTC	CSADAGDGAYEQYF
TRBV5-1	TRBJ2-7	.	.	TGCGCCAGCAGCTTGGGGGACCATTCCTACGAGCAGTACTTC	CASSLGDHSYEQYF
TRBV5-1	TRBJ2-7	TRBD1	.	TGCGCCAGCAGCTCCCCGGGACAGGGGGCCGAGCAGTACTTC	CASSSPGQGAEQYF
TRBV11-1	TRBJ2-3	TRBD2	.	TGTGCCAGCAGTCACTCCGGGACTAGCGGAGGAGGTCGATTTATTGATACGCAGTATTTT	CASSHSGTSGGGRFIDTQYF
TRBV7-3	TRBJ1-3	.	.	TGTGCCAGCAGAATACAGGGCGCTGGAAACACCATATATTTT	CASRIQGAGNTIYF
TRBV29-1	TRBJ2-1	TRBD1	.	TGCAGCGTCCTGAGGGACAGGACCATCAATGAGCAGTTCTTC	CSVLRDRTINEQFF
TRBV28	TRBJ2-7	.	.	TGTGCCAGCTCGGATACCCTACGCTCCTACGAGCAGTACTTC	CASSDTLRSYEQYF